Presented here are 2 T cell receptor beta chains from one specimen sequenced in a study of tumor-infiltrating lymphocytes in primary liver carcinoma. Scientists recovered RNA and DNA together from around 20-30 mg of unsorted bulk tissue. With a constant-region primer, TCR beta cDNA was made from approximately 520 ng of total RNA. Slightly modified ARM-PCR, run as three nested multiplex PCR rounds, produced the TCR beta libraries. Amplification in the first two PCR rounds was performed using TRBV1-TRBV30 forward primers and a C-beta reverse primer for approximately 10 cycles each. A single record per CDR3 protein comes from TCRdb applying MiXCR to the multiplex PCR reads. Found here are tens of thousands of distinct CDR3 sequences, roughly 70% of them singletons; the top ten hold about 40%. The sequenced sample was liver tumor tissue from sampling region 4. Specified subset: tumor region T4, right-lateral pole. These receptors were obtained from a man in his forties with primary liver carcinoma and hepatitis B virus infection.

This clonotype came up a few times. The rearrangement links TRBV20-1 to TRBJ1-2, with D possibly matching TRBD1 (5 bases). Germline values: CDR1 DFQATT, CDR2 SNEGSKA (reference sequence). V lost 1 base and J 4 bases, leaving 13 bases between the germline ends. This CDR3 is built from 14 residues. The CDR3 DNA sequence: TGCAGTGCTAGAGGCCCTCCGGGACGCTATGGCTACACCTTC. This codes for CSARGPPGRYGYTF.

About this clonotype itself: A read error is likely, as this CDR3 ends without the conserved phenylalanine or tryptophan. V usage is TRBV4-3 and J usage is TRBJ1-1; D not resolved. V shed 3 bases and J shed 7 bases, with 9 bases lying between them. Germline V gene sequence: CDR1 LGHNA, CDR2 YSLEER. The CDR3 runs 12 residues. The chain's CDR3 is CASSQERFEAFL. CDR3 nucleotides: TGCGCCAGCAGCCAGGAACGGTTTGAAGCTTTCCTT.